These 2 T cell receptor beta chains came from one sample sequenced in a study of neoadjuvant anti-PD-1 for oral cavity cancer. Libraries were prepared by immunoSEQ multiplex PCR; TCRdb keeps only in-frame clonotypes and omits some of them. The table includes some 15,000 clones, just over 70% detected once. This specimen was PBMCs, taken before nivolumab (anti-PD-1) treatment. The receptor set was obtained from a person aged 35-80 years with oral cavity squamous cell carcinoma.

The chain joins TRBV5-1 to TRBJ2-1; D remains unclear. CDR1 is SGHRS and CDR2 is YFSETQ in the germline V gene. The germline V and J ends were trimmed by 1 base and 6 bases, with 8 bases remaining between them. The length of the CDR3 is 13 residues. The CDR3 is CASSLIETNEQFF. The DNA of the CDR3 is TGCGCCAGCAGCTTGATCGAGACCAATGAGCAGTTCTTC.

This clone is labeled as medium-sized. This chain joins TRBV29-1 and TRBJ2-1; 7 positions match TRBD2. V lost 1 base and J lost 3; bases outside the gene matches: 6. Germline V gene lookup returns CDR1 SQVTM and CDR2 ANQGSEA. The CDR3 is 15 amino acids. CDR3 amino acids: CSVEGLADDYNEQFF. The CDR3, as DNA: TGCAGCGTTGAAGGGCTAGCGGACGACTACAATGAGCAGTTCTTC.